This T cell receptor (beta chain) was captured by sequencing in a study of technical replicates of blood from a handful of donors. This clone has a single count. The CDR3 sequence is 16 residues long. Germline CDR1 is SGHVS and CDR2 is FQNEAQ. With 5 bases clipped from V and 1 base from J, the junction kept 10 bases outside the gene matches. TCRdb's table, derived via immunoSEQ multiplex PCR, lists solely in-frame clones and lacks some. The sample records roughly 79,000 clones, approximately 75% being singletons. The chain couples TRBV7-8 to TRBJ2-7; 8 bases agree with TRBD2. Sequenced input: PBMCs. The origin of this receptor is a human donor in good health. Some clones in this sample may be carry-over from other donors' samples. The DNA of the CDR3 is TGTGCCAGCAGCATCCGCCCTAGCGGGCCGTCCTACGAGCAGTACTTC. Translated, it gives CASSIRPSGPSYEQYF. The full variable domain, in which reference TRBV7-8 and TRBJ2-7 provide the parts outside the CDR3, is GAGVSQSPRYKVAKRGQDVALRCDPISGHVSLFWYQQALGQGPEFLTYFQNEAQLDKSGLPSDRFFAERPEGSVSTLKIQRTQQEDSAVYLCASSIRPSGPSYEQYFGPGTRLTVT.